This TCR beta chain was identified during a study of T cell responses to AZD1222 COVID-19 vaccine. V dropped 5 bases and J dropped 0 bases, with 11 bases sitting between them. CDR1 SGHAT and CDR2 FQNNGV come from the germline V gene. The CDR3 loop spans 15 amino acids. TCRdb keeps only in-frame clones here, not all; method: immunoSEQ multiplex PCR. The data show some 120,000 clones, roughly 87% seen once. The receptor's source is an adult who received the AZD1222 COVID-19 vaccine. The material was peripheral blood, obtained 28 days after the second AZD1222 dose. The genes are TRBV11-2 and TRBJ1-3, with D maybe TRBD1 (5 bases). The CDR3 loop reads CASSAGTLSGNTIYF. The DNA of the CDR3 is TGTGCCAGCAGCGCCGGGACCCTCTCTGGAAACACCATATATTTT.